This T cell receptor beta chain was recovered during a study of blood T cell repertoires in COVID-19. Study at large: Samples taken during acute and convalescent COVID-19 were collected in the United States, Italy and Spain. Sample material is recorded as cDNA or gDNA derived from T cells, B-cell-depleted T cells, or PBMCs.

CDR3 size: 16 residues. Trimming at V came to 7 bases and at J to 4 bases, leaving 10 bases not matched to a gene. The germline CDR1 and CDR2 sequences are SGHRS and YFSETQ. Participants were aged about 18 to 100 years, lived in roughly 23 US areas, and enrolled virtually. Assignment of participants to cohorts was predicated upon participant-reported clinical history. Data came from immunoSEQ multiplex PCR; TCRdb stores just in-frame clones and leaves some out. The data hold roughly 220,000 clones, with 75% to 85% observed a single time. The V and J genes are TRBV5-1 and TRBJ2-5; TRBD2 aligns across 13 bases. The sequence was obtained from a man aged 25-45 years with acute COVID-19. Input material: PBMCs or T cells enriched from blood (not recorded which). This chain's CDR3 is CASGNSGTSGAETQYF. The CDR3 nucleotides read TGCGCCAGCGGCAACTCCGGGACTAGCGGGGCAGAGACCCAGTACTTC.